These T cell receptor beta chains were read from a single sample in a study of blood T cell repertoires in COVID-19. Only in-frame clones appear in the TCRdb table, and some are missing; sequencing was by immunoSEQ multiplex PCR. The sample lists 55,000 to 85,000 clones, roughly 85% seen once, with around a quarter in the top ten. What was sequenced was peripheral blood. These receptors all come from a man between 60 and 70 years old with active or convalescent COVID-19. Both conserved end residues are part of each CDR3. Fields, in order: D gene, V gene, clone size, J gene, CDR3 protein, CDR3 DNA. The D gene is left open where the match is weak. Not all rows give a size; the values are once, few, many and, for expanded clones, a class.

TRBD1	TRBV23-1	few	TRBJ1-1	CASSHSRQGGTEAFF	TGCGCCAGCAGTCATTCAAGACAGGGGGGGACTGAAGCTTTCTTT
.	TRBV20-1	few	TRBJ2-5	CSASPAGTQYF	TGCAGTGCTAGTCCGGCGGGGACCCAGTACTTC
.	TRBV5-4	.	TRBJ2-5	CASSMDWQGSTQYF	TGTGCCAGCAGCATGGACTGGCAGGGGTCGACCCAGTACTTC
.	TRBV18	.	TRBJ2-7	CASSRGQTYEQYF	TGTGCCAGCTCACGCGGACAGACCTACGAGCAGTACTTC
TRBD1	TRBV28	.	TRBJ1-6	CASSLGDRGFSSYNSPLHF	TGTGCCAGCAGTTTAGGGGACAGGGGGTTTAGCTCCTATAATTCACCCCTCCACTTT
TRBD1	TRBV6-6	.	TRBJ1-1	CASSIGTADTEAFF	TGTGCCAGCAGTATTGGGACAGCAGACACTGAAGCTTTCTTT
.	TRBV18	.	TRBJ2-1	CASSPPATSTEQFF	TGTGCCAGCTCACCCCCGGCCACTAGCACTGAGCAGTTCTTC
TRBD2	TRBV7-8	.	TRBJ2-5	CASSAGLANQETQYF	TGTGCCAGCAGCGCCGGACTAGCCAACCAAGAGACCCAGTACTTC
TRBD1	TRBV2	.	TRBJ1-6	CASRILRTGYNSPLHF	TGTGCCAGCAGGATTCTCAGGACAGGCTATAATTCACCCCTCCACTTT
TRBD1	TRBV4-1	.	TRBJ1-1	CASSLGQGAAEAFF	TGCGCCAGCAGCCTGGGACAGGGGGCAGCTGAAGCTTTCTTT
.	TRBV21-1	few	TRBJ2-5	CASSKAGEGTQYF	TGTGCCAGCAGCAAAGCTGGGGAGGGGACCCAGTACTTC
TRBD1	TRBV18	.	TRBJ2-5	CASLPGTEETQYF	TGTGCCAGCCTCCCCGGGACAGAAGAGACCCAGTACTTC
.	TRBV6-5	.	TRBJ2-5	CASSLTGNGETQYF	TGTGCCAGCAGTCTAACCGGGAATGGAGAGACCCAGTACTTC
TRBD1	TRBV3-1/TRBV3-2	.	TRBJ1-1	CASSQGGQGSEAFF	TGTGCCAGCAGCCAAGGGGGACAGGGGTCTGAAGCTTTCTTT
.	TRBV19	.	TRBJ1-5	CASSFRGNQPQHF	TGTGCCAGTAGCTTTCGGGGCAATCAGCCCCAGCATTTT
TRBD2	TRBV5-4	.	TRBJ2-5	CASSSISGGAGETQYF	TGTGCCAGCAGTTCTATAAGCGGGGGGGCCGGTGAGACCCAGTACTTC
.	TRBV4-3	.	TRBJ2-5	CASSQDGGAWSAETQYF	TGCGCCAGCAGCCAAGATGGCGGGGCGTGGTCCGCCGAGACCCAGTACTTC
.	TRBV5-6	.	TRBJ2-7	CASSSNRVVTSQLAYEQYF	TGTGCCAGCAGCTCTAACAGGGTAGTTACGAGCCAATTAGCCTACGAGCAGTACTTC
TRBD1	TRBV9	.	TRBJ1-2	CASSVNRETGDLTNYGYTF	TGTGCCAGCAGCGTAAATAGGGAGACAGGGGATTTAACTAACTATGGCTACACCTTC
.	TRBV10-3	once	TRBJ1-2	CAISESAGLYYGYTF	TGTGCCATCAGTGAGTCCGCAGGGTTATACTATGGCTACACCTTC
.	TRBV4-2	.	TRBJ2-7	CASSPSEDEQYF	TGTGCCAGCAGCCCAAGCGAAGACGAGCAGTACTTC
TRBD1	TRBV29-1	.	TRBJ2-7	CSVNTGGETSYEQYF	TGCAGCGTTAACACAGGGGGCGAAACGTCCTACGAGCAGTACTTC
TRBD2	TRBV4-3	.	TRBJ2-1	CASSHSLAGLYNEQFF	TGCGCCAGCAGCCATAGCTTAGCGGGCCTCTACAATGAGCAGTTCTTC
TRBD1	TRBV7-8	once	TRBJ2-7	CASSLSYTGVYEQYF	TGTGCCAGCAGCTTATCGTACACAGGGGTCTACGAGCAGTACTTC
.	TRBV30	.	TRBJ1-1	CAWRRTEAFF	TGTGCCTGGAGGAGGACTGAAGCTTTCTTT
.	TRBV19	.	TRBJ2-5	CASSIQSQETQYF	TGTGCCAGTAGTATCCAATCACAAGAGACCCAGTACTTC
TRBD1	TRBV18	.	TRBJ1-3	CASSPGQGATGNTIYF	TGTGCCAGCTCACCAGGACAGGGGGCTACTGGAAACACCATATATTTT
TRBD1	TRBV19	.	TRBJ1-5	CASSITGGGPQHF	TGTGCCAGTAGTATAACAGGGGGCGGGCCCCAGCATTTT
TRBD2	TRBV7-3	.	TRBJ2-3	CASSLGTSFSDTQYF	TGTGCCAGCAGCTTGGGGACTAGTTTCTCGGATACGCAGTATTTT
TRBD1	TRBV5-6	.	TRBJ2-3	CASSTTGVGENTQYF	TGTGCCAGCAGCACGACAGGGGTAGGGGAGAATACGCAGTATTTT
TRBD2	TRBV3-1/TRBV3-2	.	TRBJ2-5	CASSLRLAGDQETQYF	TGTGCCAGCAGCCTTCGGCTAGCGGGGGATCAAGAGACCCAGTACTTC
TRBD1	TRBV18	.	TRBJ1-2	CASSHGQGEGYGYTF	TGTGCCAGCTCACATGGACAGGGGGAAGGCTATGGCTACACCTTC
TRBD1	TRBV18	few	TRBJ1-5	CASSPIPRDRGLQPQHF	TGTGCCAGCTCACCCATACCCCGGGACAGGGGGCTTCAGCCCCAGCATTTT
.	TRBV6-2/TRBV6-3	.	TRBJ2-7	CASSYSRRGEQYF	TGTGCCAGCAGTTACTCGCGAAGGGGCGAGCAGTACTTC
.	TRBV27	once	TRBJ2-3	CASAPGSTDTQYF	TGTGCCAGCGCCCCGGGGTCTACAGATACGCAGTATTTT
.	TRBV28	.	TRBJ1-1	CASSPTRGTEAFF	TGTGCCAGCAGCCCCACGCGAGGGACTGAAGCTTTCTTT
.	TRBV4-2	.	TRBJ2-1	CASSQVSGGFSNEQFF	TGTGCCAGCAGCCAAGTGTCAGGGGGGTTCAGCAATGAGCAGTTCTTC
.	TRBV9	.	TRBJ2-2	CASSPTRGENTGELFF	TGTGCCAGCAGCCCCACCCGCGGGGAGAACACCGGGGAGCTGTTTTTT
.	TRBV10-3	.	TRBJ1-1	CAISEGGITTEAFF	TGTGCCATCAGTGAGGGGGGCATTACCACTGAAGCTTTCTTT
.	TRBV28	few	TRBJ2-7	CARMGGGGVPYEQYF	TGTGCCCGCATGGGGGGCGGGGGCGTCCCTTACGAGCAGTACTTC
TRBD2	TRBV20-1	.	TRBJ2-1	CSASRPAGESYNEQFF	TGCAGTGCTAGTCGGCCAGCGGGGGAATCCTACAATGAGCAGTTCTTC
TRBD1	TRBV9	.	TRBJ1-5	CASSVVGTVNQPQHF	TGTGCCAGCAGCGTAGTAGGGACAGTCAATCAGCCCCAGCATTTT
TRBD1	TRBV2	.	TRBJ1-1	CASGGQGGTEAFF	TGTGCCAGCGGGGGACAGGGGGGCACTGAAGCTTTCTTT
.	TRBV5-1	.	TRBJ1-6	CASSLGGGLHFSPLHF	TGCGCCAGCAGCTTGGGCGGGGGCCTTCATTTTTCACCCCTCCACTTT
TRBD1	TRBV5-1	.	TRBJ1-1	CASRQGANTEAFF	TGCGCCAGCCGACAGGGGGCTAACACTGAAGCTTTCTTT
TRBD1	TRBV5-1	.	TRBJ2-7	CASSLGQGAAEQYF	TGCGCCAGCAGCTTGGGACAGGGGGCGGCCGAGCAGTACTTC
.	TRBV11-2	.	TRBJ1-1	CASSLGNRRKAFF	TGTGCCAGCAGCTTAGGTAACAGAAGGAAAGCTTTCTTT
.	TRBV18	.	TRBJ1-2	CASSPEEGGYTF	TGTGCCAGCTCACCAGAGGAGGGAGGCTACACCTTC
.	TRBV3-1/TRBV3-2	.	TRBJ2-1	CASSQDRAPNEQFF	TGTGCCAGCAGCCAAGATCGAGCTCCTAATGAGCAGTTCTTC
.	TRBV2	.	TRBJ2-3	CASSEMLAEYF	TGTGCCAGCAGTGAAATGCTGGCGGAGTATTTT
.	TRBV27	.	TRBJ1-2	CASSLSGVPHGYTF	TGTGCCAGCAGTTTATCGGGAGTCCCGCATGGCTACACCTTC
TRBD1	TRBV28	.	TRBJ2-7	CASSRPGTGDEQYF	TGTGCCAGCAGCCGTCCCGGGACAGGGGACGAGCAGTACTTC
.	TRBV28	.	TRBJ1-1	CASSTPRGVAEAFF	TGTGCCAGCAGTACGCCTCGGGGGGTGGCTGAAGCTTTCTTT
.	TRBV30	.	TRBJ1-2	CAWSSPGTGLHYGYTF	TGTGCCTGGAGTTCCCCGGGGACTGGACTCCACTATGGCTACACCTTC
TRBD2	TRBV5-1	.	TRBJ2-1	CASSYPGGSYNEQFF	TGCGCCAGCAGCTACCCGGGAGGCTCCTACAATGAGCAGTTCTTC
TRBD1	TRBV28	.	TRBJ2-7	CAARTGGGYEQYF	TGTGCCGCCAGGACAGGGGGCGGGTACGAGCAGTACTTC
TRBD1	TRBV30	once	TRBJ2-7	CAWSRDRAREQYF	TGTGCCTGGAGCCGGGACAGGGCTCGAGAGCAGTACTTC